This TCR beta chain was recovered during a study of T cell repertoires in cytomegalovirus infection. Study at large: Through public TCR beta signatures, both CMV infection and matching HLA type were indicated.

This clonotype occurred a few times. The antigen remains unidentified. TCRdb processed the reads anew with MiXCR; each CDR3 protein has one entry. Counted here are approximately 310,000 distinct CDR3 sequences, around 25% occurring once; the ten biggest clones make up 13%. Germline V gene sequence: CDR1 SGHTA, CDR2 FQGTGA. The CDR3 has 15 residues. V shed 1 base and J shed 2 bases, with 11 bases lying between them. Study outcomes and limitations: Carriers of CMV and the relevant HLA type were discriminated by public TCR beta frequency. What dominated the ex vivo response were HLA-C-restricted CMV-specific TCR beta clonotypes.

This sequence joins TRBV7-3 and TRBJ2-5; D uncertain. The receptor's source is a human donor in good health (CMV status not recorded). Some clones in this sample may be carry-over from other donors' samples. Sequencing was performed on cultured PBMCs, taken from culture after CMV antigen stimulation. Here the CDR3 DNA reads TGTGCCAGCAGCTTAATGGCGGCTCCTCAAGAGACCCAGTACTTC. Protein sequence: CASSLMAAPQETQYF. Complete variable domain (other parts from reference TRBV7-3 and TRBJ2-5): GAGVSQTPSNKVTEKGKYVELRCDPISGHTALYWYRQSLGQGPEFLIYFQGTGAADDSGLPNDRFFAVRPEGSVSTLKIQRTERGDSAVYLCASSLMAAPQETQYFGPGTRLLVL.